These T cell receptor beta chains were read from a single sample in a study of T-cell reconstitution after alpha-beta-depleted transplantation in children. Using its own MiXCR run on the PCR reads, TCRdb lists one record per CDR3 protein. The sample includes about 340,000 distinct CDR3 sequences, 15% to 20% of them seen just once. The sample here was PBMCs, mostly from graft donor cells, taken 360 days after TCRalphabeta/CD19-depleted stem cell transplant. Every receptor here comes from a male patient under 10 years old who had a stem cell transplant for acute lymphoblastic leukemia, so the T cells may come from the graft donor. CDR3s include the opening cysteine and the closing phenylalanine or tryptophan. Fields, in order: CDR3 protein, CDR3 DNA, D gene, V gene, clone size, J gene. D genes are given only for firm matches. The listing skips clone size in some rows; elsewhere it reads once, few, many or a size class.

CASSLDYGKLFF	TGTGCCAGCAGCTTAGACTACGGAAAACTGTTTTTT	NA	TRBV7-2	NA	TRBJ1-4
CASSHRSGQVYNEQFF	TGTGCCAGCAGCCACCGGTCAGGCCAGGTTTACAATGAGCAGTTCTTC	NA	TRBV14	NA	TRBJ2-1
CATSTIGLAGVEYEQYF	TGTGCCACCAGCACCATTGGACTAGCGGGGGTTGAGTACGAGCAGTACTTC	TRBD2	TRBV15	many	TRBJ2-7
CASSPGLSNTGELFF	TGTGCCAGCTCACCTGGCCTCTCGAACACCGGGGAGCTGTTTTTT	NA	TRBV18	few	TRBJ2-2
CASSQEVLAGEVADTQYF	TGTGCCAGCAGCCAAGAAGTCCTAGCGGGAGAGGTAGCAGATACGCAGTATTTT	TRBD2	TRBV3-1	once	TRBJ2-3
CASSQAVISGNTIYF	TGCGCCAGCAGCCAAGCGGTCATCTCTGGAAACACCATATATTTT	NA	TRBV4-3	NA	TRBJ1-3
CASSQPLAGGPHTQYF	TGTGCCAGCAGCCAACCACTAGCGGGAGGGCCACATACGCAGTATTTT	TRBD2	TRBV4-2	NA	TRBJ2-3
CASTNQPYNEQFF	TGTGCCAGCACCAACCAGCCCTACAATGAGCAGTTCTTC	NA	TRBV12-3/TRBV12-4	NA	TRBJ2-1
CASSEWRDYNEQFF	TGTGCCAGCAGTGAGTGGAGGGATTACAATGAGCAGTTCTTC	NA	TRBV12-3/TRBV12-4	many	TRBJ2-1
CASMETSGSYEQYF	TGTGCCAGCATGGAGACTAGCGGGAGCTACGAGCAGTACTTC	TRBD2	TRBV6-4	few	TRBJ2-7
CASSRPGPGTDTQYF	TGTGCCAGTTCTCGCCCGGGACCCGGCACAGATACGCAGTATTTT	NA	TRBV25-1	NA	TRBJ2-3
CASSYSIRLAKNIQYF	TGTGCCAGCAGTTACTCGATCAGACTAGCCAAAAACATTCAGTACTTC	NA	TRBV6-2/TRBV6-3	NA	TRBJ2-4
CASSLDRGGYEQYF	TGCGCCAGCAGCTTGGATAGAGGCGGCTACGAGCAGTACTTC	NA	TRBV5-1	many	TRBJ2-7
CSASEPGLADPQETQYF	TGCAGTGCTAGTGAACCGGGACTAGCGGACCCACAAGAGACCCAGTACTTC	TRBD2	TRBV20-1	many	TRBJ2-5
CSAREEDYYGYTF	TGCAGTGCTAGAGAAGAGGATTACTATGGCTACACCTTC	NA	TRBV20-1	few	TRBJ1-2
CASSPGTYPDTQYF	TGTGCTAGCAGCCCGGGGACATACCCAGATACGCAGTATTTT	NA	TRBV7-7	NA	TRBJ2-3
CASSLSHEQYF	TGTGCCAGCAGTTTATCCCACGAGCAGTACTTC	NA	TRBV12-3/TRBV12-4	many	TRBJ2-7
CASSLRRGPRLYNEQFF	TGTGCCAGCAGCCTCCGACGGGGCCCGCGTCTTTACAATGAGCAGTTCTTC	NA	TRBV6-1	NA	TRBJ2-1
CASSSRLAPDTQYF	TGTGCCAGCAGTTCCCGACTAGCGCCAGATACGCAGTATTTT	TRBD2	TRBV27	NA	TRBJ2-3
CASSLIGGLGYGYTF	TGTGCCAGCAGTTTAATCGGGGGGCTGGGCTATGGCTACACCTTC	NA	TRBV28	NA	TRBJ1-2
CSARDLGDRSGYNEQFF	TGCAGTGCTAGAGATCTCGGAGATCGTTCAGGGTACAATGAGCAGTTCTTC	NA	TRBV20-1	many	TRBJ2-1
CASSVNYEQYF	TGTGCCAGCAGCGTCAACTACGAGCAGTACTTC	NA	TRBV25-1	many	TRBJ2-7
CASSQAPGTRSSSLETQYF	TGTGCCAGCAGCCAGGCACCCGGGACCCGAAGTAGTAGTTTGGAGACCCAGTACTTC	NA	TRBV4-2	few	TRBJ2-5
CASSVGIDRLEYEQYF	TGTGCCAGCAGCGTCGGAATAGACAGGTTGGAATACGAGCAGTACTTC	NA	TRBV9	NA	TRBJ2-7
CASSFSAQYGTADYEQYF	TGCGCCAGCAGCTTTTCAGCGCAATACGGGACCGCCGACTACGAGCAGTACTTC	NA	TRBV5-1	few	TRBJ2-7
CASSLTLTSSSYEQYF	TGTGCCAGCAGTTTGACCTTGACTAGTAGCTCCTACGAGCAGTACTTC	NA	TRBV28	few	TRBJ2-7
CASSLSSNQPQHF	TGTGCCAGCAGTTTATCTAGCAATCAGCCCCAGCATTTT	NA	TRBV12-3/TRBV12-4	few	TRBJ1-5
CASSPGPLSWEEMNTEAFF	TGTGCCAGCAGCCCAGGGCCACTCAGTTGGGAAGAGATGAACACTGAAGCTTTCTTT	NA	TRBV11-1	many	TRBJ1-1
CASSLKAAHEQYF	TGTGCCAGCAGCTTAAAGGCAGCTCACGAGCAGTACTTC	NA	TRBV7-9	NA	TRBJ2-7
CSAIWDTQYF	TGCAGTGCTATTTGGGATACGCAGTATTTT	NA	TRBV20-1	few	TRBJ2-3
CASMYHSGANVLTF	TGTGCCAGCATGTACCACTCTGGGGCCAACGTCCTGACTTTC	NA	TRBV12-3/TRBV12-4	NA	TRBJ2-6
CASSPGLAGGPQMEQFF	TGCGCCAGCAGCCCCGGACTAGCGGGAGGACCCCAGATGGAACAGTTCTTC	TRBD2	TRBV4-3	NA	TRBJ2-1
CASSLEALGANVLTF	TGCGCCAGCAGCTTGGAAGCATTGGGGGCCAACGTCCTGACTTTC	NA	TRBV5-1	NA	TRBJ2-6
CASSQGRSLLPPGELFF	TGCGCCAGCAGCCAAGGGCGGTCGCTACTCCCCCCGGGGGAGCTGTTTTTT	NA	TRBV4-3	few	TRBJ2-2
CASRQADTQYF	TGTGCTAGCAGACAAGCAGATACGCAGTATTTT	NA	TRBV7-7	few	TRBJ2-3
CSARGAGSNQPQHF	TGCAGTGCTAGAGGCGCGGGTAGCAATCAGCCCCAGCATTTT	NA	TRBV20-1	NA	TRBJ1-5
CSASSKRQGLHEQYF	TGCAGTGCTAGTTCCAAAAGACAGGGTCTGCACGAGCAGTACTTC	TRBD1	TRBV20-1	few	TRBJ2-7
CASSLGAGTGSYEQYF	TGTGCCAGCAGCTTAGGGGCCGGGACAGGTTCCTACGAGCAGTACTTC	TRBD1	TRBV11-2	NA	TRBJ2-7
CASSLAGLAGGTGELFF	TGTGCCAGCAGTTTGGCCGGACTAGCGGGAGGTACCGGGGAGCTGTTTTTT	TRBD2	TRBV12-3/TRBV12-4	NA	TRBJ2-2
CATSDDSGTSSYNEQFF	TGTGCCACCAGTGATGACTCCGGGACTAGCTCCTACAATGAGCAGTTCTTC	TRBD2	TRBV24-1	many	TRBJ2-1
CASSQGYRVAKNIQYF	TGTGCCAGCAGCCAAGGCTACAGGGTAGCCAAAAACATTCAGTACTTC	NA	TRBV3-1	many	TRBJ2-4
CASSLVFAGVGYEQYF	TGTGCCAGCAGCTTAGTGTTCGCGGGAGTAGGATACGAGCAGTACTTC	TRBD2	TRBV7-2	many	TRBJ2-7